The T cell receptor beta chain described here comes from a study of blood T cell repertoires in COVID-19. Across the study: The origin of the acute and convalescent COVID-19 samples was the United States, Italy and Spain. T cells, B-cell-depleted T cells, or PBMCs provided the cDNA or gDNA that served as material.

Enrolment of Seattle patients took place during active infection, and they were followed longitudinally. V dropped 0 bases and J dropped 9; count of bases not matched to a gene: 6. Germline V CDR1 and CDR2: SSHAT, FNYEAQ (reference sequence). This CDR3 has 14 residues. Under the authors' procedure: Amplification of reference gene primers provided the estimated nucleated cell counts. Libraries were prepared by immunoSEQ multiplex PCR; TCRdb keeps only in-frame clonotypes and omits some of them. D and trimming come from the DNA, and the V and J calls and clone size come from that table. The data contain more than 150,000 clones, about 93% of them singletons.

Sequenced: peripheral blood. The chain combines TRBV7-7 with TRBJ1-2, with 8 bases fitting TRBD1. The TCR comes from a man between 25 and 39 years old with COVID-19, enrolled during active disease. The CDR3 DNA reads TGTGCCAGCAGCTTAGCGCAGGGGGCGCATCGCTACACCTTC. This sequence encodes CASSLAQGAHRYTF.